This T cell receptor beta chain is from a study of cytomegalovirus exposure and HLA in healthy donors. The CDR3 length is 13 residues. Germline V lookup: CDR1 SSHAT, CDR2 FNYEAQ (reference sequence). With respect to this clone: Germline and junction disagree at one end, which may indicate a read error.

Primers included in the PCR were 60 Vbeta and 13 Jbeta primers. The assay was immunoSEQ multiplex PCR, and TCRdb's table has in-frame clones only and misses some. The table includes 120,000 to 150,000 clones, 78% detected once. The TCR was taken from a male donor in good health and CMV-seronegative. The sequencing sample was made of PBMCs. V usage is TRBV7-7 and J usage is TRBJ2-1; TRBD1 might be the D (5 bases). The CDR3 DNA reads TGTGCTAGCAGCTTACGCAGGGACAATGAGCAGTTCTTC. Its protein product is CASSLRRDNEQFF.